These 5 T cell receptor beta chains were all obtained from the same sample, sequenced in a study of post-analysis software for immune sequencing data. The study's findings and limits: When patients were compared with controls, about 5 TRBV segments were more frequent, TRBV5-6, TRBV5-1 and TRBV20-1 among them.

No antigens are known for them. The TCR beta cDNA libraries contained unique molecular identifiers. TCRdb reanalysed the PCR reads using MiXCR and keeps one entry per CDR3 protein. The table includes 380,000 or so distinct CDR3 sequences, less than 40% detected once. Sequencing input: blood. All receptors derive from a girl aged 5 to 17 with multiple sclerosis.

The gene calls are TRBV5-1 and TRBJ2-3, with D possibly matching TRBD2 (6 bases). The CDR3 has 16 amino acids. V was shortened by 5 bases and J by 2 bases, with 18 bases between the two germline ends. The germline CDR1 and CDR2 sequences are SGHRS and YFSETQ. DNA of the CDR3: TGCGCCAGCAGGGCCGGGACTGACGACAACACAGATACGCAGTATTTT. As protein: CASRAGTDDNTDTQYF.

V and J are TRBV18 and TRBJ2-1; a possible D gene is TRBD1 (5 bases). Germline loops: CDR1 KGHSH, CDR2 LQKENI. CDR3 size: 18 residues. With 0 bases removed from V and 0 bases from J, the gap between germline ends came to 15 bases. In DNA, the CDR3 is TGTGCCAGCTCACCACCGGGCGAGGCAGGGCCCTCCTACAATGAGCAGTTCTTC. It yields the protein CASSPPGEAGPSYNEQFF.

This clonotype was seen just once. For the CDR3, the DNA is TGCGCCAGCAGCCCACTAGCGGGGCCAGGGGAGCTGTTTTTT. Translation: CASSPLAGPGELFF. The V call is TRBV5-1, the J call TRBJ2-2, with 10 bases identical to TRBD2. Germline V gene data show CDR1 as SGHRS and CDR2 as YFSETQ. The V segment lost 4 bases and the J segment 8 bases; nucleotides outside the gene matches: 5. CDR3 size: 14 residues. The complete variable domain, with remaining parts taken from reference TRBV5-1 and TRBJ2-2, reads KAGVTQTPRYLIKTRGQQVTLSCSPISGHRSVSWYQQTPGQGLQFLFEYFSETQRNKGNFPGRFSGRQFSNSRSEMNVSTLELGDSALYLCASSPLAGPGELFFGEGSRLTVL.

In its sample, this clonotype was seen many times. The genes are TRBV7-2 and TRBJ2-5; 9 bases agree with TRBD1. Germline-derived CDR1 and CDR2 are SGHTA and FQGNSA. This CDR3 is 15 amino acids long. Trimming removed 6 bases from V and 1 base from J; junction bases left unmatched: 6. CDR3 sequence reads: CASSSQTGGQETQYF. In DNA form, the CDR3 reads TGTGCCAGCAGTTCTCAGACAGGGGGCCAAGAGACCCAGTACTTC.

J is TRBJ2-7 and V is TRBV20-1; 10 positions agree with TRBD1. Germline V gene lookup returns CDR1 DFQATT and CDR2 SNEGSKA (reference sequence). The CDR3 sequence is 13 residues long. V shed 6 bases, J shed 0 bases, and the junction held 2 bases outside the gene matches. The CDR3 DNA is TGCAGTGCGGGACAGGGGAGCTCCTACGAGCAGTACTTC. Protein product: CSAGQGSSYEQYF.